The 27 T cell receptor beta chains below were found in one sample sequenced in a study of cytomegalovirus exposure and HLA in healthy donors. Method: immunoSEQ multiplex PCR; TCRdb's copy keeps in-frame clones and lacks some. The repertoire consists of 300,000 to 400,000 clones, with 70% to 90% occurring once and the leading ten covering under 0.9%. The sequenced material came from PBMCs. These TCRs come from a woman younger than 30 in good health and CMV-seronegative.

The V call is TRBV28, the J call TRBJ1-1; D remains unclear. Deletions cut 4 bases from V and 13 bases from J, with 13 bases between. Germline V gene sequence: CDR1 MDHEN, CDR2 SYDVKM. This CDR3 is built from 11 residues. The CDR3 spells CASSSTGSSFF. CDR3 nucleotides: TGTGCCAGCAGTTCCACGGGTTCGAGTTTCTTT.

J is TRBJ2-7 and V is TRBV29-1, with a weak D call TRBD2 (7 bases). CDR3 length: 12 amino acids. Between the trimmed V and J ends, which lost 8 bases and 7 bases, there was a span of 18 bases. In germline, CDR1 is SQVTM, CDR2 ANQGSEA. The CDR3 nucleotides are TGCAGCACTTTGGGGGGGCCGGGGGAGCAGTACTTC. This codes for CSTLGGPGEQYF.

The J gene is TRBJ2-7, the V gene TRBV5-6; TRBD1 agrees at 8 bases. The V gene end was trimmed by 6 bases and the J gene end by 3 bases; junction bases not matched to a gene: 5. This CDR3 spans 13 amino acids. Per the germline V gene, CDR1 is SGHDT and CDR2 is YYEEEE. In DNA form, the CDR3 reads TGTGCCAGCACCGTACAGGGGGTCTACGAGCAGTACTTC. Its protein product is CASTVQGVYEQYF.

This clone was observed once. The chain carries TRBV9 and TRBJ1-3; 8 positions match TRBD1. The V gene's germline CDR1 is SGDLS and CDR2 YYNGEE. V gave up 1 base and J gave up 8 bases; unmatched junction bases: 14. The CDR3 contains 17 residues. The CDR3 DNA reads as TGTGCCAGCAGCGTAACGGACAGGGCTTATAGTCCGGACACCATATATTTT. Translated: CASSVTDRAYSPDTIYF.

The chain employs TRBV9 and TRBJ1-5, with D unresolved. Germline-derived CDR1 and CDR2 are SGDLS and YYNGEE. The CDR3 length is 14 residues. Trimming removed 4 bases at V and 0 bases at J, with 8 bases between. CDR3 sequence reads: CASSPRGSNQPQHF. DNA for the CDR3: TGTGCCAGCAGCCCGCGGGGTAGCAATCAGCCCCAGCATTTT.

As DNA, the CDR3 is TGTGCCAGCAGGCCCCACGGGACAAACTATGGCTACACCTTC. Translating it yields CASRPHGTNYGYTF. The rearrangement joins TRBV2 to TRBJ1-2, with D perhaps TRBD1 (6 bases). Trimming stripped 6 bases from V and 2 bases from J, with 13 bases between. The CDR3 sequence is 14 residues long. Germline CDR1 is SNHLY and CDR2 is FYNNEI.

The chain recombines TRBV5-1 with TRBJ1-1; tentatively, D is TRBD1 (5 bases). This CDR3 has 14 residues. The germline V gene has CDR1 SGHRS and CDR2 YFSETQ. V was shortened by 4 bases and J by 0 bases, with 10 bases between the two germline ends. In DNA, the CDR3 is TGCGCCAGCAGCCAAGACAGCATGAACACTGAAGCTTTCTTT. Translated: CASSQDSMNTEAFF.

The chain uses TRBV7-8 and TRBJ2-1; D is unclear. V gave up 8 bases and J gave up 4 bases, with 18 bases separating them. Looked up from germline, CDR1 is SGHVS and CDR2 is FQNEAQ. There are 15 residues in the CDR3. CDR3: CASVPTGSRYNEQFF. For the CDR3, the DNA is TGTGCCAGCGTCCCTACGGGTTCACGGTACAATGAGCAGTTCTTC.

This clone was recorded only once. DNA of the CDR3: TGTGCCAGCAGCTTACGGGCGGGTCTTCTACAATGGGGGCAGTTCTTC. Protein sequence: CASSLRAGLLQWGQFF. The chain links TRBV7-8 to TRBJ2-1; the D gene is possibly TRBD2 (5 bases). CDR3 length: 16 amino acids. V lost 2 bases to trimming and J lost 12 bases, with 23 bases between them. CDR1 is SGHVS, CDR2 FQNEAQ, per germline.

The chain is built from TRBV9 and TRBJ2-1; D perhaps matches TRBD2 (6 bases). V lost 2 bases, J lost 4 bases, and 10 bases lay in between. Per germline, CDR1 SGDLS and CDR2 YYNGEE. The CDR3 loop spans 14 amino acids. The CDR3 here is CASSVGGQYNEQFF. CDR3 DNA: TGTGCCAGCAGCGTTGGAGGGCAGTACAATGAGCAGTTCTTC.

The chain carries TRBV28 and TRBJ1-3; no clear D gene. Trimming shortened V by 8 bases and J by 2 bases, and 19 bases separated the two germline ends. In germline, CDR1 is MDHEN, CDR2 SYDVKM. The CDR3 sequence is 16 residues long. As DNA, the CDR3 is TGTGCCAGCTCTAGCCGTTCGTGGGGTACTGGAAACACCATATATTTT. This codes for CASSSRSWGTGNTIYF.

CDR3 DNA: TGTGCCTGGAGTGTAGGGACAGAGTCCGGCGGCTACACCTTC. Its protein product is CAWSVGTESGGYTF. The J gene is TRBJ1-2, the V gene TRBV30; 7 bases align to TRBD1. CDR1 is GTSNPN and CDR2 is SVGIG in the germline V gene (reference sequence). Trimming took 0 bases from V and 8 from J; bases not matched to a gene: 9. The CDR3 loop spans 14 amino acids.

This clone was detected once. The chain links TRBV6-5 to TRBJ2-1; 13 bases fit TRBD2. The trim removed 4 bases at V and 8 bases at J, leaving 2 bases unmatched. Germline V CDR1 and CDR2: MNHEY, SVGAGI. The CDR3 extends over 14 amino acids. CDR3 residues: CASSLLAGGHEQFF. The DNA of the CDR3 is TGTGCCAGCAGTTTACTAGCGGGGGGGCATGAGCAGTTCTTC.

V and J are TRBV7-8 and TRBJ2-7, with D maybe TRBD2 (5 bases). CDR3 length: 14 residues. In germline, CDR1 is SGHVS, CDR2 FQNEAQ. V dropped 1 base and J dropped 2 bases, with 9 bases sitting between them. CDR3 loop: CASSLELGAYEQYF. DNA of the CDR3: TGTGCCAGCAGCTTAGAACTCGGGGCCTACGAGCAGTACTTC.

This clone was seen only once. The chain uses TRBV29-1 and TRBJ2-2; maybe TRBD2 (6 bases). Germline V gives CDR1 SQVTM, CDR2 ANQGSEA. This CDR3 has 13 amino acids. V was clipped by 3 bases and J by 3 bases, with 8 bases between them. The CDR3 spells CSVEEGYTGELFF. The CDR3 DNA follows: TGCAGCGTTGAGGAGGGCTACACCGGGGAGCTGTTTTTT.

V and J are TRBV10-2 and TRBJ1-1, with D unresolved. Trimming shortened V by 5 bases and J by 4 bases, and 11 bases separated the two germline ends. Per the germline V gene, CDR1 is WSHSY and CDR2 is SAAADI. The CDR3 runs to 13 residues. This chain's CDR3 is CASSSSSGTEAFF. In DNA, the CDR3 is TGCGCCAGCAGTTCAAGCTCAGGCACTGAAGCTTTCTTT.

Worth noting for this clone: Other DNA sequences in this sample translate to the same CDR3. The CDR3 loop is CASSYGGVSYEQYF. The CDR3 nucleotides read TGTGCCAGCAGTTACGGCGGGGTTTCCTACGAGCAGTACTTC. The V gene is TRBV6-6, the J gene TRBJ2-7, with TRBD2 as a possible D gene (6 bases). Trimming pared 2 bases from V and 1 base from J, leaving 9 bases between. Germline loops: CDR1 MNHNY, CDR2 SVGAGI (reference sequence). The CDR3 consists of 14 residues.

The chain combines TRBV5-1 with TRBJ2-3; TRBD2 aligns across 12 bases. Per the germline V gene, CDR1 is SGHRS and CDR2 is YFSETQ. CDR3 size: 14 residues. With 4 bases clipped from V and 5 bases from J, the junction kept 2 bases outside the gene matches. The CDR3 sequence: CASSPGLAGDTQYF. CDR3 bases: TGCGCCAGCAGCCCGGGACTAGCGGGAGATACGCAGTATTTT.

This clone was observed a handful of times. The J gene is TRBJ2-7, the V gene TRBV5-4; perhaps TRBD1 as D (6 bases). The V end was cut by 2 bases, the J end by 3 bases, with 12 bases between. Looked up from germline, CDR1 is SGHNT and CDR2 is YYREEE (reference sequence). CDR3 length equals 14 residues. For the CDR3, the DNA is TGTGCCAGCAGCTTCCGGGACAATGTCTACGAGCAGTACTTC. Translation: CASSFRDNVYEQYF. Full variable domain (rest looked up from reference TRBV5-4 and TRBJ2-7): ETGVTQSPTHLIKTRGQQVTLRCSSQSGHNTVSWYQQALGQGPQFIFQYYREEENGRGNFPPRFSGLQFPNYSSELNVNALELDDSALYLCASSFRDNVYEQYFGPGTRLTVT.

The rearrangement joins TRBV9 to TRBJ2-1, with D perhaps TRBD2 (6 bases). The length of the CDR3 is 18 residues. Trimming left V 3 bases short and J 11 bases short, with 30 bases between. Germline lookup yields CDR1 SGDLS and CDR2 YYNGEE. CDR3 DNA sequence: TGTGCCAGCAGCGCCCTCGTCGGGATCGGGACTCCTTCAGGAAAGCAGTTCTTC. Amino acid sequence: CASSALVGIGTPSGKQFF.

The chain links TRBV29-1 to TRBJ1-2; 9 bases fit TRBD1. The CDR3 length is 13 residues. The germline V gene encodes CDR1 SQVTM and CDR2 ANQGSEA. V lost 7 bases and J lost 7; bases outside the gene matches: 10. CDR3: CSAGTGQVTGYTF. CDR3 DNA: TGCAGCGCCGGGACAGGGCAAGTTACTGGCTACACCTTC.

The chain recombines TRBV4-1 with TRBJ2-1; 7 nucleotides match TRBD1. Losses at the gene ends were 1 base for V and 5 bases for J; bases not matched to a gene: 8. The CDR3 is 16 amino acids. Per the germline V gene, CDR1 is MGHRA and CDR2 is YSYEKL. As DNA, the CDR3 is TGCGCCAGCAGCCAAGGCACCGGACAGGTCGACAATGAGCAGTTCTTC. It translates to CASSQGTGQVDNEQFF.

DNA for the CDR3: TGTGCCAGCAGCGCCAAACTAGCGGGGGGTCGGAACACCGGGGAGCTGTTTTTT. It encodes CASSAKLAGGRNTGELFF. The chain has TRBV5-6 and TRBJ2-2; TRBD2 agrees at 12 bases. Trimming took 4 bases from V and 1 from J; bases not matched to a gene: 8. Germline V gene lookup returns CDR1 SGHDT and CDR2 YYEEEE. The CDR3 length is 18 residues.

The rearrangement links TRBV6-1 to TRBJ2-7; TRBD1 matches 8 bases. The V and J ends lost 1 base and 0 bases, in that order; junction bases with no gene match: 11. The CDR3 extends over 18 amino acids. The V gene's germline CDR1 is MNHNS and CDR2 SASEGT. The DNA of the CDR3 is TGTGCCAGCAGTGAAGGGAGCTGGCGGACAGGGCCCTCCTACGAGCAGTACTTC. Translated: CASSEGSWRTGPSYEQYF.

V and J are TRBV6-6 and TRBJ1-3; 8 nucleotides align to TRBD1. The germline V gene has CDR1 MNHNY and CDR2 SVGAGI (reference sequence). The CDR3 totals 14 residues. V dropped 7 bases and J dropped 2; count of bases not matched to a gene: 4. As DNA, the CDR3 is TGTGCCAGCACCCCGGACAGGGCTGGAAACACCATATATTTT. Translated: CASTPDRAGNTIYF.

This clone was observed a handful of times. The chain uses TRBV7-2 and TRBJ2-1, with 8 bases matching TRBD2. This CDR3 region has 15 residues. Germline CDR1 is SGHTA and CDR2 is FQGNSA. The V segment lost 5 bases and the J segment 3 bases; nucleotides outside the gene matches: 6. This CDR3 reads CASSPTSGNYNEQFF. CDR3 coding DNA: TGTGCCAGCAGCCCCACTAGCGGCAACTACAATGAGCAGTTCTTC.

This chain connects TRBV7-9 to TRBJ2-7; D possibly corresponds to TRBD1 (6 bases). Between the trimmed V and J ends, which lost 5 bases and 5 bases, there was a span of 25 bases. Germline values: CDR1 SEHNR, CDR2 FQNEAQ (reference sequence). This CDR3 has 17 amino acids. This CDR3 is CASSLVVVLGGWDEQYF. CDR3 coding DNA: TGTGCCAGCAGCCTCGTCGTGGTGCTAGGGGGATGGGACGAGCAGTACTTC.